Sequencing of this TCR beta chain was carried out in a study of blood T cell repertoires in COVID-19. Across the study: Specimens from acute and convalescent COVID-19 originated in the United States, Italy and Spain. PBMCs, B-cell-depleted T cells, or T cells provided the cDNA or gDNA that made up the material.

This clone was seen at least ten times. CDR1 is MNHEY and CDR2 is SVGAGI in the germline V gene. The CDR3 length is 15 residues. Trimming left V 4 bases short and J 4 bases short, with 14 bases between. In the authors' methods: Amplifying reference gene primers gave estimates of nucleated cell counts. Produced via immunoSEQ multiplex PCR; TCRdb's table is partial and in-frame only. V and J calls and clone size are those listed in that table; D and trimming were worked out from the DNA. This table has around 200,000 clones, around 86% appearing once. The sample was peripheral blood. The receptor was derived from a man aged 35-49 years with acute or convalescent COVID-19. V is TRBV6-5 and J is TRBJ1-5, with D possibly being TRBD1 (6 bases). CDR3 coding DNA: TGTGCCAGCAGTTCCCACTGGACAGATAATCAGCCCCAGCATTTT. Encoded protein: CASSSHWTDNQPQHF.